The 32 T cell receptor beta chains reported below all come from one sample, sequenced in a study of cytomegalovirus exposure and HLA in healthy donors. Libraries were prepared by immunoSEQ multiplex PCR; TCRdb keeps only in-frame clonotypes and omits some of them. The data show 70,000 to 80,000 clones, with 94% seen just once and over 2% held by the top ten. Sequencing used PBMCs. Every receptor here comes from a woman aged 18-29 years in good health and CMV-seronegative.

V gene TRBV2 combines with J gene TRBJ2-1; D is perhaps TRBD1 (5 bases). The germline gives CDR1 SNHLY, CDR2 FYNNEI. The V and J ends lost 6 bases and 2 bases respectively, with 14 bases between them. This CDR3 region has 15 residues. The CDR3, as DNA: TGTGCCAGCAGCACTCAGGGTGGCGCCTACAATGAGCAGTTCTTC. Translating gives CASSTQGGAYNEQFF.

The chain uses TRBV6-1 and TRBJ1-4; D uncertain. The CDR3 length is 14 residues. CDR1 is MNHNS, CDR2 SASEGT, per germline. With 5 bases removed from V and 8 bases from J, the gap between germline ends came to 15 bases. This CDR3 is CASSLFQRREKLFF. The CDR3 DNA reads as TGTGCCAGCAGTTTGTTCCAGCGCCGCGAAAAACTGTTTTTT.

The CDR3 loop is CATSRDRGSQKLFF. The CDR3 DNA follows: TGTGCCACCAGCAGAGATCGCGGTTCTCAAAAACTGTTTTTT. V usage is TRBV15 and J usage is TRBJ1-4; D call uncertain. Looked up from germline, CDR1 is LNHNV and CDR2 is YYDKDF (reference sequence). This CDR3 is 14 amino acids long. Trimming pared 0 bases from V and 9 bases from J, leaving 11 bases between.

This rearrangement joins TRBV10-1 to TRBJ1-2, with D unclear. CDR1 and CDR2 from the germline V gene are WNHNN and SYGVQD (reference sequence). This CDR3 has 16 residues. The germline V and J ends were trimmed by 6 bases and 2 bases, with 19 bases remaining between them. DNA of the CDR3: TGCGCCAGCAGGACTACCTGGACGGATATCAACTATGGCTACACCTTC. Protein sequence: CASRTTWTDINYGYTF.

The chain employs TRBV19 and TRBJ1-5; 9 nucleotides match TRBD1. The J segment lost 6 bases and the V segment lost 6 bases, leaving 12 bases of the junction unmatched. The CDR3 totals 16 residues. Germline V gene data show CDR1 as LNHDA and CDR2 as SQIVND (reference sequence). CDR3 in amino acids: CASSRVRDREGQPQHF. CDR3 coding DNA: TGTGCCAGTAGCAGAGTCCGGGACAGGGAGGGTCAGCCCCAGCATTTT.

This chain uses TRBV30 with TRBJ2-2; perhaps TRBD1 as D (6 bases). Germline CDR1 reads GTSNPN; CDR2 reads SVGIG (reference sequence). CDR3 size: 14 residues. The V end was cut by 3 bases, the J end by 5 bases, with 13 bases between. Here the CDR3 reads CAWSRGTATGELFF. The CDR3 DNA reads TGTGCCTGGAGCAGGGGCACCGCGACCGGGGAGCTGTTTTTT.

The gene calls are TRBV2 and TRBJ2-3; 9 bases are shared with TRBD2. With 9 bases clipped from V and 2 bases from J, the junction kept 9 bases outside the gene matches. The germline V gene has CDR1 SNHLY and CDR2 FYNNEI. This CDR3 region has 15 residues. CDR3 DNA sequence: TGTGCCAGAGAAGTAGCGGGGGCCACCACAGATACGCAGTATTTT. This translates into CAREVAGATTDTQYF.

This chain connects TRBV5-1 to TRBJ2-7; TRBD1 aligns across 7 bases. The length of the CDR3 is 15 residues. Germline CDR1 and CDR2: SGHRS and YFSETQ. Trimming at V came to 4 bases and at J to 3 bases, leaving 10 bases not matched to a gene. The CDR3, as DNA: TGCGCCAGCAGCCCGATGACAGGGACCGACTACGAGCAGTACTTC. This translates into CASSPMTGTDYEQYF.

The chain recombines TRBV2 with TRBJ1-2; 9 nucleotides align to TRBD1. Germline V gene lookup returns CDR1 SNHLY and CDR2 FYNNEI. V was clipped by 4 bases and J by 8 bases; unmatched bases: 14. CDR3 length equals 16 residues. The CDR3 DNA sequence: TGTGCCAGCAGTGGCCAAGGACAGGGGAGACGTGCCGGCTACACCTTC. It codes for CASSGQGQGRRAGYTF.

The V and J genes are TRBV5-1 and TRBJ2-1; TRBD1 might be the D (5 bases). This CDR3 is 15 amino acids long. Per the germline V gene, CDR1 is SGHRS and CDR2 is YFSETQ. The V end was cut by 4 bases, the J end by 12 bases, with 23 bases between. The CDR3 loop reads CASSLLDTSDLGQFF. CDR3 in DNA: TGCGCCAGCAGCCTCCTGGACACCTCAGATCTGGGGCAGTTCTTC.

V gene TRBV19 combines with J gene TRBJ2-7; 7 bases are shared with TRBD1. Germline V CDR1 and CDR2: LNHDA, SQIVND (reference sequence). The CDR3 runs 14 residues. The junction had 10 bases not matched to a gene; V was cut back by 4 bases and J by 7 bases. CDR3: CASSTQLGTAEQYF. For the CDR3, the DNA is TGTGCCAGTAGTACGCAATTAGGGACAGCGGAGCAGTACTTC.

The chain employs TRBV5-6 and TRBJ2-7; a possible D gene is TRBD1 (5 bases). The CDR3 totals 12 residues. V was cut by 7 bases and J by 5 bases, with 13 bases left in between. CDR1 SGHDT and CDR2 YYEEEE come from the germline V gene. This CDR3 is CASRRQSHEQYF. CDR3 bases: TGTGCCAGCCGGAGACAGTCCCACGAGCAGTACTTC.

The chain couples TRBV19 to TRBJ1-1; 8 bases are shared with TRBD1. The CDR3 is made up of 13 amino acids. Germline V gene data show CDR1 as LNHDA and CDR2 as SQIVND (reference sequence). V dropped 7 bases and J dropped 4; count of bases not matched to a gene: 5. CDR3 in amino acids: CASIGQGVTEAFF. The CDR3 region has the DNA TGTGCCAGTATTGGACAGGGAGTCACTGAAGCTTTCTTT.

This clone was counted a single time. This chain uses TRBV11-2 with TRBJ2-7; 12 positions match TRBD1. V shed 5 bases and J 7 bases; nucleotides not matched to a gene: 12. Germline V gives CDR1 SGHAT, CDR2 FQNNGV. CDR3 length equals 16 residues. Here the CDR3 DNA reads TGTGCCAGCAGCCCTACTCGGGACAGGGGGCTTGGGGAGCAGTACTTC. Its translation: CASSPTRDRGLGEQYF.

The chain couples TRBV2 to TRBJ1-5, with D possibly being TRBD1 (6 bases). Germline loops: CDR1 SNHLY, CDR2 FYNNEI. The V end lost 5 bases, the J end lost 5 bases, and 7 bases lay between the germline ends. The CDR3 loop spans 12 amino acids. CDR3 protein: CASSNRDQPQHF. CDR3 sequence (DNA): TGTGCCAGCAGTAACAGGGATCAGCCCCAGCATTTT.

The gene calls are TRBV7-9 and TRBJ1-4; D gene ambiguous. This CDR3 spans 16 amino acids. V gave up 5 bases and J gave up 4 bases, with 17 bases separating them. CDR1 is SEHNR and CDR2 is FQNEAQ in the germline V gene (reference sequence). The CDR3 loop is CASSSGPEADNEKLFF. CDR3 DNA: TGTGCCAGCAGCAGCGGACCGGAGGCAGATAATGAAAAACTGTTTTTT.

J is TRBJ2-1 and V is TRBV19; a weak D match, TRBD1 (5 bases). Trimming shortened V by 2 bases and J by 7 bases, and 9 bases separated the two germline ends. The germline V gene encodes CDR1 LNHDA and CDR2 SQIVND (reference sequence). CDR3 length: 13 residues. CDR3 in amino acids: CASSIQGWNEQFF. CDR3 bases: TGTGCCAGTAGTATACAGGGTTGGAATGAGCAGTTCTTC.

The CDR3 coding sequence is TGTGCCAGCAGTTCGGGTGCGGATACGCAGTATTTT. Protein product: CASSSGADTQYF. The chain links TRBV6-5 to TRBJ2-3; D is uncertain. This CDR3 region has 12 residues. V was trimmed by 4 bases and J by 6 bases, leaving 8 bases between them. Per germline, CDR1 MNHEY and CDR2 SVGAGI.

The gene calls are TRBV6-5 and TRBJ2-7; tentative D call: TRBD1 (7 bases). Germline V gives CDR1 MNHEY, CDR2 SVGAGI. V gave up 2 bases and J gave up 9 bases, with 14 bases separating them. The CDR3 runs to 13 residues. CDR3 nucleotides: TGTGCCAGCAGTTACATTACAGGGGAGGCGCAGTACTTC. Translation gives CASSYITGEAQYF.

V and J are TRBV6-6 and TRBJ2-7; 8 positions match TRBD1. This CDR3 contains 15 residues. Germline V gene lookup returns CDR1 MNHNY and CDR2 SVGAGI (reference sequence). The J segment lost 4 bases and the V segment lost 6 bases, leaving 11 bases of the junction unmatched. This chain's CDR3 is CASSYGQGSRYEQYF. CDR3 nucleotide sequence: TGTGCCAGCAGCTACGGACAGGGATCTAGGTACGAGCAGTACTTC.

The chain uses TRBV27 and TRBJ2-1, with a possible D match to TRBD1 (5 bases). This CDR3 spans 13 amino acids. Germline V gene lookup returns CDR1 MNHEY and CDR2 SMNVEV (reference sequence). Trimming pared 4 bases from V and 3 bases from J, leaving 7 bases between. The CDR3: CASSYQGYNEQFF. CDR3 bases: TGTGCCAGCAGTTACCAGGGCTACAATGAGCAGTTCTTC.

V and J are TRBV10-3 and TRBJ2-3, with 7 bases matching TRBD2. V lost 3 bases to trimming and J lost 1 base; unmatched junction nucleotides: 7. Germline CDR1 is ENHRY and CDR2 is SYGVKD. This CDR3 region has 16 residues. In DNA form, the CDR3 reads TGTGCCATCAGTGAAGGGAGGGGTGGAGGCACAGATACGCAGTATTTT. Amino acid sequence: CAISEGRGGGTDTQYF.

The chain employs TRBV7-9 and TRBJ2-2; 7 nucleotides agree with TRBD2. CDR3 length: 15 residues. In germline, CDR1 is SEHNR, CDR2 FQNEAQ (reference sequence). V trimming: 4 bases; J trimming: 5 bases; junction bases outside the gene matches: 7. The CDR3 DNA reads as TGTGCCAGCAGCTCCCGGGAGGATGGAACCGGGGAGCTGTTTTTT. Protein sequence: CASSSREDGTGELFF. The entire variable domain, with the rest obtained from reference TRBV7-9 and TRBJ2-2, is as follows: DTGVSQNPRHKITKRGQNVTFRCDPISEHNRLYWYRQTLGQGPEFLTYFQNEAQLEKSRLLSDRFSAERPKGSFSTLEIQRTEQGDSAMYLCASSSREDGTGELFFGEGSRLTVL.

The V call is TRBV11-2, the J call TRBJ2-7, with a tentative D call TRBD1 (6 bases). This CDR3 region has 13 residues. From germline, CDR1 is SGHAT and CDR2 FQNNGV. V lost 8 bases and J lost 2, with 13 bases in between. The CDR3 reads CASAPTGPYEQYF. CDR3 in DNA: TGTGCCAGCGCGCCTACAGGGCCCTACGAGCAGTACTTC.

This chain joins TRBV7-2 and TRBJ1-2; no clear D gene. CDR3 length equals 14 residues. Trimming cost V 1 base and J 7 bases, with 13 bases left between them. Germline V gene data show CDR1 as SGHTA and CDR2 as FQGNSA. The CDR3 loop is CASSLEGAVGGYTF. CDR3 DNA: TGTGCCAGCAGCTTAGAAGGAGCGGTTGGTGGCTACACCTTC.

The rearrangement links TRBV7-8 to TRBJ2-7, with 8 bases matching TRBD1. With V trimmed by 5 bases and J by 5 bases, 8 bases remained unmatched. Looked up from germline, CDR1 is SGHVS and CDR2 is FQNEAQ. This CDR3 spans 14 amino acids. DNA for the CDR3: TGTGCCAGCAGCGGATGGACAGGGAAAAACGAGCAGTACTTC. Translating it yields CASSGWTGKNEQYF.

The gene calls are TRBV7-6 and TRBJ1-1, with D perhaps TRBD1 (5 bases). The V end was cut by 0 bases, the J end by 4 bases, with 6 bases between. Germline V gene data show CDR1 as SGHVS and CDR2 as FNYEAQ. CDR3 length equals 13 residues. The CDR3 sequence: CASSLAGVTEAFF. CDR3 nucleotides: TGTGCCAGCAGCTTAGCAGGGGTCACTGAAGCTTTCTTT. The complete variable domain, with remaining parts taken from reference TRBV7-6 and TRBJ1-1, reads GAGVSQSPRYKVTKRGQDVALRCDPISGHVSLYWYRQALGQGPEFLTYFNYEAQQDKSGLPNDRFSAERPEGSISTLTIQRTEQRDSAMYRCASSLAGVTEAFFGQGTRLTVV.

This clone appeared a single time. The rearrangement uses TRBV5-6 and TRBJ1-5; possibly TRBD1 for D (6 bases). In germline, CDR1 is SGHDT, CDR2 YYEEEE. V lost 1 base and J 0 bases, leaving 17 bases between the germline ends. This CDR3 contains 18 residues. The DNA for the CDR3 is TGTGCCAGCAGCTTGAAGGAGTCCTGGACAGATAGCAATCAGCCCCAGCATTTT. Protein sequence: CASSLKESWTDSNQPQHF. Supplemented by reference TRBV5-6 and TRBJ1-5, the full variable domain reads DAGVTQSPTHLIKTRGQQVTLRCSPKSGHDTVSWYQQALGQGPQFIFQYYEEEERQRGNFPDRFSGHQFPNYSSELNVNALLLGDSALYLCASSLKESWTDSNQPQHFGDGTRLSIL.

The chain couples TRBV7-2 to TRBJ2-5; D is perhaps TRBD2 (5 bases). The CDR3 sequence is 15 residues long. CDR1 is SGHTA and CDR2 is FQGNSA in the germline V gene. Trimming pared 7 bases from V and 5 bases from J, leaving 20 bases between. CDR3 loop: CASTPPSRGSETQYF. The CDR3 bases are TGTGCCAGCACCCCCCCCAGTCGGGGATCGGAGACCCAGTACTTC. The full variable domain, its missing parts supplied by reference TRBV7-2 and TRBJ2-5, is GAGVSQSPSNKVTEKGKDVELRCDPISGHTALYWYRQSLGQGLEFLIYFQGNSAPDKSGLPSDRFSAERTGGSVSTLTIQRTQQEDSAVYLCASTPPSRGSETQYFGPGTRLLVL.

The gene calls are TRBV5-1 and TRBJ2-5; 10 positions match TRBD1. The germline V gene encodes CDR1 SGHRS and CDR2 YFSETQ. This CDR3 contains 14 residues. Trimming cost V 4 bases and J 5 bases; bases outside gene matches: 5. CDR3 in DNA: TGCGCCAGCAGCCCCCGGACAGGGGGGGAGACCCAGTACTTC. Translated, it gives CASSPRTGGETQYF.

The chain combines TRBV25-1 with TRBJ2-2; 8 positions match TRBD2. This CDR3 spans 18 amino acids. Losses at the gene ends were 4 bases for V and 4 bases for J; bases not matched to a gene: 14. Germline CDR1 is MGHDK and CDR2 is SYGVNS. CDR3 nucleotides: TGTGCCAGCAGTGGGGTGGACGGTGCCCGGGGGGGCACCGGGGAGCTGTTTTTT. It encodes CASSGVDGARGGTGELFF.

The chain joins TRBV27 to TRBJ1-5; TRBD1 might be the D (5 bases). Germline V gene lookup returns CDR1 MNHEY and CDR2 SMNVEV (reference sequence). The CDR3 has 13 residues. Trimming left V 3 bases short and J 7 bases short, with 10 bases between. The CDR3 loop is CASSFGQGQPQHF. The CDR3 DNA is TGTGCCAGCAGTTTCGGACAAGGACAGCCCCAGCATTTT.